This T cell receptor (beta chain) was retrieved from a study of shared clonotypes between healthy human individuals. Per the germline V gene, CDR1 is SGHAT and CDR2 is FQNNGV. V shed 5 bases and J 6 bases; nucleotides not matched to a gene: 6. The CDR3 length is 13 residues. Clones were sequenced by immunoSEQ multiplex PCR, and TCRdb holds only the in-frame ones, with some missing. The sample lists 2.3 million or so clones; approximately 93% were seen once. The TCR originated in a young man in good health. Some clones in this sample may be carry-over from other donors' samples. The V gene is TRBV11-2, the J gene TRBJ2-7, with TRBD1 identical over 8 bases. Sequenced material: naive CD4+ T cells from PBMCs. Described subset: CD45RA+ positively selected. The CDR3 DNA follows: TGTGCCAGCAGCCCCAGGGGGCCTGGCGAGCAGTACTTC. Its translation: CASSPRGPGEQYF.